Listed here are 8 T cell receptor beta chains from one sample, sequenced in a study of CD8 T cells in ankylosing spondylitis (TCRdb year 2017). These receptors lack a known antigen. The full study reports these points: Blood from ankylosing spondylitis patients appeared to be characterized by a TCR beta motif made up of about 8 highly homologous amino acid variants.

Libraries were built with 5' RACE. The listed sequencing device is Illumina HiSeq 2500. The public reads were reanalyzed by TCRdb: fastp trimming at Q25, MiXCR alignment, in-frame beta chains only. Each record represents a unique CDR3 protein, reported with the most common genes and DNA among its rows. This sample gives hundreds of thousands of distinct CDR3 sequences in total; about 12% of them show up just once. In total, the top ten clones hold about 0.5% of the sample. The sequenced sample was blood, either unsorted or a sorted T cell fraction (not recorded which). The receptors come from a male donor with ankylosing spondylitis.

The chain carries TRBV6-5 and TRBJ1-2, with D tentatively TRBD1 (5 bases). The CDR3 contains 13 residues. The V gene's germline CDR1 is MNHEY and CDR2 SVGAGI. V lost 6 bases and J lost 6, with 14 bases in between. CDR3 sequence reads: CASRAIAGHGYTF. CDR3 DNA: TGTGCCAGCAGGGCGATAGCGGGACATGGCTACACCTTC.

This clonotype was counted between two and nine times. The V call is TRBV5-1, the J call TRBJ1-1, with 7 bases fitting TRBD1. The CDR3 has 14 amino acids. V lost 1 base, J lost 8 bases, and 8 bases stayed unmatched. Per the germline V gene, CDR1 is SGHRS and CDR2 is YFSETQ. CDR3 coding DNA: TGCGCCAGCAGCTTGTCTATCGGGACAGCAGAAGCTTTCTTT. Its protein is CASSLSIGTAEAFF.

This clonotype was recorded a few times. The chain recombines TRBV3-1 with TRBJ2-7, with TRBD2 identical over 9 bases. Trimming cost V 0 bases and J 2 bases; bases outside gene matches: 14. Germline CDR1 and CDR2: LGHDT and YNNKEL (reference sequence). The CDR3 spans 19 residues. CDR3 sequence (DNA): TGTGCCAGCAGCCAAGATCGGCGGGCGACTAGCGGAACCACCTACGAGCAGTACTTC. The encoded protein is CASSQDRRATSGTTYEQYF.

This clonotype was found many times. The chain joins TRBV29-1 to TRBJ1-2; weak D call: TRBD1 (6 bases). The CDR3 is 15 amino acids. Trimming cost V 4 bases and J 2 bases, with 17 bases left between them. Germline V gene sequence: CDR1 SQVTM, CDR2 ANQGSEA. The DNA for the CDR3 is TGCAGCGTTGGGAACCGGGGGGCAGAGAACTATGGCTACACCTTC. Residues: CSVGNRGAENYGYTF.

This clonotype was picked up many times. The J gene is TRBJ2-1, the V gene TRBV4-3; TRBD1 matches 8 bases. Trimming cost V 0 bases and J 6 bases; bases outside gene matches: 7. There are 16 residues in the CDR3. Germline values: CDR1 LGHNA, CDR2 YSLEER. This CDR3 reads CASSQDWRTGGNEQFF. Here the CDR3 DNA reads TGCGCCAGCAGCCAAGATTGGCGAACAGGGGGCAATGAGCAGTTCTTC.

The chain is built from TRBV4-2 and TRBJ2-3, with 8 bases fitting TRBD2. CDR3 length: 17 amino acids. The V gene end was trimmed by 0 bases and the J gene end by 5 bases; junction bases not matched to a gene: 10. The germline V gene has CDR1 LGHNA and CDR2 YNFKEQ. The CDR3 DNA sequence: TGTGCCAGCAGCCAAGAACAAGCGGGAGAGGGTGAAGATACGCAGTATTTT. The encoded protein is CASSQEQAGEGEDTQYF.

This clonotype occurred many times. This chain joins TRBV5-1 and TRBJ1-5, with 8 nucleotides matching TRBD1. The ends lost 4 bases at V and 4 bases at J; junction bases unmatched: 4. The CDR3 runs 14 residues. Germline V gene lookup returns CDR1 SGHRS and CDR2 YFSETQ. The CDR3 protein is CASSEGTGNQPQHF. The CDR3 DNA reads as TGCGCCAGCAGCGAGGGGACAGGAAATCAGCCCCAGCATTTT.

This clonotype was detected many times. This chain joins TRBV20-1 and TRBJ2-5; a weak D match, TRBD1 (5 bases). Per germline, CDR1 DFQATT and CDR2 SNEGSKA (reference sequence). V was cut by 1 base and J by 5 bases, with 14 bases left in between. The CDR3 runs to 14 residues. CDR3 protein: CSARVPAGPETQYF. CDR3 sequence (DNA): TGCAGTGCTAGAGTCCCCGCAGGGCCCGAGACCCAGTACTTC.